This T cell receptor beta chain was profiled in a study of T cells in localized non-small cell lung cancer. The study, taken as a whole, reports: In the blood, greater T cell density corresponded to longer overall survival. Adjacent lung tissue had a median about 58 of the top 100 clones found in the tumor. Uninvolved adjacent lung had higher T cell clonality than tumor and all other tissues.

The CDR3 is 16 residues long. Germline V gene sequence: CDR1 LGHNA, CDR2 YSLEER. Trimming removed 0 bases from V and 8 bases from J; junction bases left unmatched: 8. Profiled with immunoSEQ multiplex PCR; TCRdb holds only in-frame clones, not every one. The sample shows about 26,000 clones, approximately 78% of them seen only once. This clone has just one count. Its antigen is not known. This sample comprised peripheral blood, obtained before any cancer treatment. J is TRBJ2-1 and V is TRBV4-3; TRBD2 matches at 9 bases. The receptor was derived from a woman aged 35 to 75 with stage I lung adenocarcinoma. Here the CDR3 reads CASSQEGRTSVDEQFF. CDR3 DNA: TGCGCCAGCAGCCAAGAAGGTCGGACTAGCGTCGATGAGCAGTTCTTC.